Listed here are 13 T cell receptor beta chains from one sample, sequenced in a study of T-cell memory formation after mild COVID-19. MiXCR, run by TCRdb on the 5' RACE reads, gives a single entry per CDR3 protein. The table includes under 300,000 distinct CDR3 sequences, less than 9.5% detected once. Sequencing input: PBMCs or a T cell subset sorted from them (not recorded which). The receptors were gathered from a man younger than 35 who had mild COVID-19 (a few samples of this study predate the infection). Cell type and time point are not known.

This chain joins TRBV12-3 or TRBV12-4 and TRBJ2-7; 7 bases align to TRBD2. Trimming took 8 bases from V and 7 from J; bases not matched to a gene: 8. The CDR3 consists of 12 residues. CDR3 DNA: TGTGCCAGCCTAGGGCTAGCGGATGAGCAGTACTTC. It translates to CASLGLADEQYF.

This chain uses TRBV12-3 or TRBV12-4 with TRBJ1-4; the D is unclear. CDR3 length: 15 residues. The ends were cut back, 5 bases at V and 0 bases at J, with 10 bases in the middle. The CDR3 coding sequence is TGTGCCAGCAGTCTTAACTCGGCAACTAATGAAAAACTGTTTTTT. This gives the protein CASSLNSATNEKLFF.

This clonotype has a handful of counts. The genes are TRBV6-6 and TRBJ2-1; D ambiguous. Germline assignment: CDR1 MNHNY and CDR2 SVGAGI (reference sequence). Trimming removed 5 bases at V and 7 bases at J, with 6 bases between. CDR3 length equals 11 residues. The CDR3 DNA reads TGTGCCAGCAGTGTAAATAATGAGCAGTTCTTC. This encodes CASSVNNEQFF.

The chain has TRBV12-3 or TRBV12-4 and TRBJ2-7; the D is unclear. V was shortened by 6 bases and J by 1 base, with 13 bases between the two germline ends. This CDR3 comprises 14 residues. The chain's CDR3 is CASSPPGRSYEQYF. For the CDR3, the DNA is TGTGCCAGCAGCCCTCCCGGGCGATCCTACGAGCAGTACTTC.

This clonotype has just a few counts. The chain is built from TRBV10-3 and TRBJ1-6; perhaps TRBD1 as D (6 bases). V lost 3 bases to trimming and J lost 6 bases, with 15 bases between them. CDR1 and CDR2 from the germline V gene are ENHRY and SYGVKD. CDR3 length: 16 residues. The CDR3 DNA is TGTGCCATCAGTGATAAATGGACAGCTGGTAATTCACCCCTCCACTTT. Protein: CAISDKWTAGNSPLHF.

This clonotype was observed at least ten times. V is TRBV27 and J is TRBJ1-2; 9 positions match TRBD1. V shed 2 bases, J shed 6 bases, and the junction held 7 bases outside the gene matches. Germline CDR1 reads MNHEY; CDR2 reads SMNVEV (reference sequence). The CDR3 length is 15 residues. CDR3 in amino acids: CASSLVTGGGDGYTF. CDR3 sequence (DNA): TGTGCCAGCAGTTTAGTTACAGGGGGCGGCGATGGCTACACCTTC.

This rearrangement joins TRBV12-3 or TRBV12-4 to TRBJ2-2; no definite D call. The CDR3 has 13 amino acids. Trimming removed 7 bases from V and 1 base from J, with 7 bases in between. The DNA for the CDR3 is TGTGCCAGCATTGACTTGAACACCGGGGAGCTGTTTTTT. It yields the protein CASIDLNTGELFF.

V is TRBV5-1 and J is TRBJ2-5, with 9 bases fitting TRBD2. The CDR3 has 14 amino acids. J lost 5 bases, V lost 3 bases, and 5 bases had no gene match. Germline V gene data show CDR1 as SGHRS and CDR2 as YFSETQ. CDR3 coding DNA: TGCGCCAGCAGCTGGGGGACTAGCTGGGAGACCCAGTACTTC. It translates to CASSWGTSWETQYF.

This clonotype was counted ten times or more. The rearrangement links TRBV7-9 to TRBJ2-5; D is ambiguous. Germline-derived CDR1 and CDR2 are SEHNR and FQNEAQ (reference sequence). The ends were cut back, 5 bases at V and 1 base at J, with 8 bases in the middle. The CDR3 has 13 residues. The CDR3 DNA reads TGTGCCAGCAGCGTTGGACGCCAAGAGACCCAGTACTTC. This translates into CASSVGRQETQYF.

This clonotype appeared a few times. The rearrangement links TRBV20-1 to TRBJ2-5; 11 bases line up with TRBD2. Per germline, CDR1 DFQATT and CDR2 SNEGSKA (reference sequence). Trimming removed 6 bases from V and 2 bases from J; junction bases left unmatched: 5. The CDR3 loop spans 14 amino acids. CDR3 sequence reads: CSAPGTSGQETQYF. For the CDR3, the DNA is TGCAGTGCACCCGGGACTAGCGGACAAGAGACCCAGTACTTC.

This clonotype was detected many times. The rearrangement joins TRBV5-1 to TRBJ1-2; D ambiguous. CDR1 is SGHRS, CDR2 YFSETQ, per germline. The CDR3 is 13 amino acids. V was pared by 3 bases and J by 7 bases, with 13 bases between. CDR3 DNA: TGCGCCAGCAGCTCGGACGGCCGTCTTGGCTACACCTTC. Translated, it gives CASSSDGRLGYTF.

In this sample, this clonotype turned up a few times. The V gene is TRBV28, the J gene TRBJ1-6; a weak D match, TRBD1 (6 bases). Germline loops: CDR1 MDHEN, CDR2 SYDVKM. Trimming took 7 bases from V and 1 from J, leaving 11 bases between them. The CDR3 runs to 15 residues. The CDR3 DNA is TGTGCCAGCACCAAGGGGGGGTCCTATAATTCACCCCTCCACTTT. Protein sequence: CASTKGGSYNSPLHF.

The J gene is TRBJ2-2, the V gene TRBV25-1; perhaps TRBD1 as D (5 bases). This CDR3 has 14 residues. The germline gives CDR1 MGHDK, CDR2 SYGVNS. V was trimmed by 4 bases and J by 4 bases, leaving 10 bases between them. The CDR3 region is CASSADTGTGELFF. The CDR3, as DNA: TGTGCCAGCAGTGCGGACACCGGCACCGGGGAGCTGTTTTTT.